This paragraph reports one T cell receptor (beta chain). Its antigen is currently not known. This sample is part of a study of cytomegalovirus exposure and HLA in healthy donors (dated 2017 in TCRdb). As for the study more broadly: According to an earlier analysis of 587 of the donors, some 170 million T cells yielded 117 million unique TCR beta sequences and approximately 300 Gb of sequence data. An earlier analysis of fewer than 700 of the donors applied high-throughput TCR beta sequencing to assess whether each TCR beta V gene segment acted as functional or pseudogenic. A separate validation cohort of over 95 different subjects was used in addition to the approximately 670-subject first cohort. Approximately 300 gigabases of sequencing data and approximately 93 million unique TCR sequences were included in an early release covering about 620 HLA-typed donors. Every repertoire in the discovery cohort had been generated on one and the same sequencing platform. The number of typed donors differed by locus: about 620-630 for A, B, C, DRB1 and DQB1; some 540 for DQA1; about 600 for DPA1; and about 450 for DPB1. Of the roughly 400 genotyped donors, 81% fell in the genetic ancestry cluster associated with self-reported Caucasian donors. In a later genetic analysis, genome-wide SNP genotypes for 398 of the 666 donors were used, and that subset was treated as a discovery cohort. High-throughput TCR immunosequencing, statistical association of individual TCRs with disease status, and machine learning were combined to predict cytomegalovirus infection status. Among about 400 genotyped donors of the cohort, an average of roughly 230,000 unique TCR beta nucleotide sequences was sequenced per donor, of which 15% to 20% were non-productive. The T cell repertoires of 700 or so subjects were profiled by immunosequencing and related to cytomegalovirus serostatus. The study aimed to test whether cataloging public T cell receptors could reveal signatures of past pathogen exposure. Four or five DR-DQ haplotypes were handled as single units for association and clustering because linkage in the cohort was strong. A later analysis re-examined previously published TCR beta repertoires from roughly 650 donors and added high-resolution HLA genotyping to investigate patterns of TCR occurrence. Rather than using new phenotypic data, the later analysis identified candidate immune exposures from TCR beta sequences and from how often those sequences occurred across donors. Donor age, sex, ethnicity and CMV serostatus were compiled alongside the repertoire data. HLA typing covered class I and class II loci at four-digit resolution. Broader findings and caveats from the paper: Most TCR sequences were seen in very few donors, while some public TCRs were found in many individuals. Some 16 rarely observed V segments, including chromosome 9 orphons, were excluded from the earlier analysis of some 590 of the donors because counts were too low. Broadly in line with IMGT annotations, most TCR beta V segments showed up in productive rearrangements about 87% or about 30% of the time in an earlier analysis of under 700 of the donors. The authors suggested that the approach could potentially be extended to other disease states and immunological phenotypes. A later analysis associated 15,000 to 20,000 TCR beta sequences with specific HLA alleles at a false discovery rate of 0.05. In a later analysis, HLA-associated TCR beta chains showed more clonal expansion and lower generation probabilities than non-associated chains that were equally common. A later genetic analysis reported fewer N-insertions in productive TCRs among donors in an Asian-associated ancestry cluster than the roughly 700-donor mean. In both the original and validation cohorts, the classifier was reported to diagnose cytomegalovirus status with high specificity and sensitivity. Immune exposure information for the cohort was limited to CMV serostatus. Most CMV-associated TCR beta chains appeared to be HLA-restricted in a later analysis, and the HLA associations seemed to be driven largely by CMV exposure. Because HLA typing was missing for some donors at each locus, association tests included only the typed subset. A few of the identified cytomegalovirus-associated TCR beta chains were confirmed in vitro to be specific for cytomegalovirus antigens. A further reported finding was that TCR beta sequences accurately predicted the HLA-A and HLA-B alleles for most subjects in the first cohort. In this cohort, only TCR beta chains were sequenced, and detectable features were limited by the absence of alpha or paired-chain data. In a later analysis, the rate of TCR association differed among HLA loci, with DRB1 alleles having the most associated TCRs and HLA-C alleles having the fewest. Some IMGT-functional V segments, including TRBV6-2 and TRBV6-3, could not be told apart with the 87-base-pair reads, so those segments were excluded. A later analysis reported that several top co-occurrence clusters appeared linked to parvovirus B19, influenza, CMV and Epstein-Barr virus. The study listed 164 TCR beta chains as associated with cytomegalovirus. The presence/absence analyses assumed that sequencing depth was roughly uniform across donors, and that assumption may not be true. Assigning TCR associations to individual alleles was difficult when HLA alleles, especially DR and DQ, strongly co-occurred. In a later genetic analysis, a missense DCLRE1C variant was associated with V-gene and J-gene trimming of TCR beta chains, and the association was replicated in an independent cohort. Correlated functional status among segregating V segments might be attributable to linkage disequilibrium, but an unknown experimental factor could not be ruled out. A group of highly shared sequence variants was considered likely to be a technical artifact of the sequencing pipeline.

The cohort comprised more than 550 healthy bone marrow donors. At the time of sampling, every cohort member was nominally healthy, though immune exposures that went unrecorded were likely present. The donor tested CMV seronegative, placing the donor among the 350 or so seronegative members of the cohort. Every donor gave a peripheral blood sample, and the peripheral blood mononuclear cells from that sample were used for TCR beta sequencing. The Qiagen DNeasy Blood Extraction Kit was used to extract genomic DNA from the blood cell samples. The CDR3 sequence holds 15 residues, the cysteine and phenylalanine included. Only CDR3 DNA is held: 45 bases, read in frame from base 1. V trim: 7 bases; J trim: 5 bases; unmatched bases: 7. Per the germline V gene, MNHEY is the CDR1 and SVGAGI is the CDR2. The library was made by the immunoSEQ multiplex PCR assay. A mixture of 60 forward primers for TCR Vbeta segments and 13 reverse primers for TCR Jbeta segments was used in the multiplex PCR. A multiplex PCR assay on genomic DNA amplified the CDR3 region of rearranged TCR beta genes. Amplified TCR beta libraries were sequenced as 87-base-pair reads on the Illumina HiSeq System. The study's processing was this. In a later analysis, some 80 million unique TCR beta chains were counted across the 500 to 850 repertoires, and approximately 11 million of these chains were shared by at least two donors. To remove PCR and sequencing errors, raw reads were error-corrected and collapsed into unique sequences using a nearest-neighbor algorithm that merged closely related sequences. V, D and J gene segments were assigned by aligning CDR3 sequences to IMGT reference sequences. For a sequence to be retained, a match of at least six nucleotides to both a V gene segment and a J gene segment was required. Rearrangements were classified as productive when the CDR3 lacked stop codons and remained in frame with V and J, and all other rearrangements were classified as non-productive. CDR3 was defined by IMGT convention, running from the second conserved V-encoded cysteine to the conserved J-encoded phenylalanine. In an earlier analysis of just under 600 of the donors, sequences lacking an unambiguous match to a single V gene segment were excluded. An earlier analysis of fewer than 750 of the donors called V segments functional above 56.7% productive rearrangements and segregating when the between-donor standard deviation exceeded 5%. A statistical classification framework was built for diagnosing cytomegalovirus status from the catalog of TCR beta chain sequences. A later analysis assigned V and J genes by comparing TCR nucleotide sequences with IMGT/GENE-DB human TR gene sequences. A later analysis assigned CDR3 sequences and most-parsimonious VDJ recombination scenarios with the TCRdist pipeline. In a later analysis, each TCR beta chain was defined by its CDR3 amino acid sequence together with its V-gene family, and reads without a unique V-gene family were excluded. In a later analysis, 500 to 700 highly shared, low-generation-probability nucleotide sequences were removed to address suspected cross-contamination and a sequencing artifact. For each public chain, a later analysis derived a clonal expansion index from normalized ranks of inferred template counts within each repertoire. Generation probabilities in a later analysis came from a VDJ recombination model fitted to out-of-frame rearrangements, and those results were checked against IGoR. In a later analysis, TCR-TCR, TCR-HLA and TCR-CMV co-occurrence was scored with hypergeometric tests, and a repertoire-size bias correction was applied to TCR pairs. In a later analysis, false discovery rates were estimated by permuting HLA or CMV assignments 20 times. In a later analysis, co-occurring TCRs were grouped using DBSCAN, and TCRdist sequence similarity was added for clustering within HLA-allele-positive subsets. Repertoires with fewer than 30,000 or more than 120,000 public chains were left out of co-occurrence clustering, as were four to six repertoires with anomalous nucleotide sharing. In its TCRdb copy, this immuneACCESS table keeps in-frame sequences only and misses some clones. Where compared with another copy, unresolved V genes explain less than half of these, and the others have no known cause. V, J and clone size were drawn from that table, and D and trimming were deduced from the DNA. This sample's table contains approximately 82,000 clones. Clones ranked in the top ten supply roughly 1.5% of the sample.

The chain is assembled from TRBV6-5 and TRBJ2-3, with TRBD1 matching 12 junction bases. The receptor was isolated from a woman aged 60-75 years in good health and CMV-seronegative. Sequenced input: PBMCs. CDR3 loop: CASMPGQGAGDTQYF. The sequenced DNA: TGTGCCAGCATGCCGGGACAGGGGGCAGGAGATACGCAGTATTTT.